One sample yielded the 32 T cell receptor beta chains listed below, sequenced in a study of regulatory T cells in long-lasting Graves disease. Arm-PCR of CDR3 regions and iRepertoire HTBI primers were used to build TCR beta libraries. TCRdb reanalysed the multiplex PCR reads using MiXCR and keeps one entry per CDR3 protein. The sample shows hundreds of thousands of distinct CDR3 sequences, 16% of them seen only once. Time point specified: newly diagnosed GD, antithyroid drugs for less than 3 months. With RNA extracted from PBMCs as input, the TCR library was made. These data also formed part of another study, on T cells in Graves' hyperthyroidism and ophthalmopathy.

Material: peripheral blood mononuclear cells (PBMCs), obtained at new diagnosis, from a patient treated with antithyroid drugs. Receptors originate from a woman in her twenties or thirties with Graves disease.

This clonotype was counted ten times or more. This chain uses TRBV7-9 with TRBJ2-2; a weak D match, TRBD2 (7 bases). Germline V lookup: CDR1 SEHNR, CDR2 FQNEAQ (reference sequence). Trimming removed 8 bases from V and 7 bases from J, with 20 bases in between. This CDR3 has 15 amino acids. CDR3 DNA sequence: TGTGCCAGCCCCCAATCGCGGGGGCGGATCGGGGAGCTGTTTTTT. Translating gives CASPQSRGRIGELFF.

This clonotype occurred many times. The J gene is TRBJ2-3, the V gene TRBV11-2, with D perhaps matching TRBD1 (5 bases). The ends were cut back, 2 bases at V and 4 bases at J, with 10 bases in the middle. The CDR3 spans 14 residues. CDR1 and CDR2 from the germline V gene are SGHAT and FQNNGV. This chain's CDR3 is CASSLRPTADTQYF. The CDR3 DNA is TGTGCCAGCAGCTTAAGACCGACAGCAGATACGCAGTATTTT. The entire variable domain, with the rest obtained from reference TRBV11-2 and TRBJ2-3, is as follows: EAGVAQSPRYKIIEKRQSVAFWCNPISGHATLYWYQQILGQGPKLLIQFQNNGVVDDSQLPKDRFSAERLKGVDSTLKIQPAKLEDSAVYLCASSLRPTADTQYFGPGTRLTVL.

This clonotype came up many times. The chain employs TRBV3-1 and TRBJ1-2; D might be TRBD1 (5 bases). The CDR3 extends over 15 amino acids. V lost 4 bases, J lost 0 bases, and 12 bases lay in between. The germline V gene has CDR1 LGHDT and CDR2 YNNKEL (reference sequence). The CDR3 sequence is CASSPGTAPNYGYTF. The CDR3 nucleotides are TGTGCCAGCAGCCCTGGGACCGCCCCTAACTATGGCTACACCTTC.

The J gene is TRBJ1-1, the V gene TRBV20-1; TRBD1 is a possible D gene (6 bases). This CDR3 spans 12 amino acids. V lost 8 bases and J 8 bases, leaving 18 bases between the germline ends. CDR1 is DFQATT and CDR2 is SNEGSKA in the germline V gene (reference sequence). The CDR3 DNA follows: TGCAGTCCCCGGGGGGGCGCGGCGGAAGCTTTCTTT. Its translation: CSPRGGAAEAFF.

This clonotype appeared a few times. V and J are TRBV9 and TRBJ2-1; D unresolved. CDR1 SGDLS and CDR2 YYNGEE come from the germline V gene. With 3 bases removed from V and 0 bases from J, the gap between germline ends came to 10 bases. There are 15 residues in the CDR3. CDR3 sequence: CASSAKVSSYNEQFF. CDR3 sequence (DNA): TGTGCCAGCAGCGCCAAGGTGAGCTCCTACAATGAGCAGTTCTTC.

In its sample, this clonotype was seen once. This chain links TRBV5-5 with TRBJ2-7, with D perhaps TRBD1 (5 bases). The V and J ends lost 4 bases and 3 bases respectively, with 17 bases between them. Germline CDR1 is SGHKS and CDR2 is YYEKEE (reference sequence). The CDR3 runs to 15 residues. CDR3 protein: CASSRQIIRNYEQYF. The CDR3 nucleotides read TGTGCCAGCAGCCGACAGATTATAAGGAACTACGAGCAGTACTTC.

The chain links TRBV6-5 to TRBJ2-4; a possible D gene is TRBD1 (6 bases). The ends were cut back, 4 bases at V and 0 bases at J, with 16 bases in the middle. The germline V gene has CDR1 MNHEY and CDR2 SVGAGI. The CDR3 runs to 17 residues. The CDR3 nucleotides read TGTGCCAGCAGTTCCGGCAGGGGCAGCCTAGCCAAAAACATTCAGTACTTC. It codes for CASSSGRGSLAKNIQYF.

In the case of this clonotype: At one end, the junction sequence differs from germline, possibly due to a read error. The chain joins TRBV20-1 to TRBJ2-2; the D gene is possibly TRBD2 (6 bases). Germline V lookup: CDR1 DFQATT, CDR2 SNEGSKA (reference sequence). The CDR3 runs to 12 residues. The CDR3 coding sequence is TGCAGTACTAGCCCCCCATACGGGGAGCTGTTTTTT. Its translation: CSTSPPYGELFF.

Comment on this clonotype: The junction departs from germline at one end; a sequencing error may be responsible. This rearrangement joins TRBV7-7 to TRBJ1-4; no clear D. Germline CDR1 reads SSHAT; CDR2 reads FNYEAQ (reference sequence). The CDR3 has 20 residues. The CDR3 DNA sequence: TGTGCTAGCAGCTTAGTCGAGTCGGCGGCCTATCAAGCAACTAATGAAAAACTGTTTTTT. As protein: CASSLVESAAYQATNEKLFF. Drawing the rest from reference TRBV7-7 and TRBJ1-4, the complete variable domain is GAGVSQSPRYKVTKRGQDVTLRCDPISSHATLYWYQQALGQGPEFLTYFNYEAQPDKSGLPSDRFSAERPEGSISTLTIQRTEQRDSAMYRCASSLVESAAYQATNEKLFFGSGTQLSVL.

This clonotype was seen many times. The chain uses TRBV19 and TRBJ1-2; D is undetermined. The CDR3 spans 14 residues. Germline V gives CDR1 LNHDA, CDR2 SQIVND (reference sequence). V was clipped by 6 bases and J by 4 bases, with 15 bases between them. The CDR3 DNA follows: TGTGCCAGTAGACAAACACATCTAGGCTATGGCTACACCTTC. Amino acids: CASRQTHLGYGYTF.

This clonotype was found a few times. The chain uses TRBV30 and TRBJ1-2; 9 bases line up with TRBD1. This CDR3 region has 16 residues. V lost 0 bases to trimming and J lost 7 bases; unmatched junction nucleotides: 12. Germline V gene lookup returns CDR1 GTSNPN and CDR2 SVGIG (reference sequence). The DNA of the CDR3 is TGTGCCTGGAGTGTACCTGGGACAGGGATCCAGAGTGGCTACACCTTC. It encodes CAWSVPGTGIQSGYTF.

The chain couples TRBV3-1 to TRBJ1-4; no firm D call. CDR1 is LGHDT, CDR2 YNNKEL, per germline (reference sequence). The CDR3 covers 16 residues. V was cut by 3 bases and J by 0 bases, with 11 bases left in between. The CDR3 reads CASSHGTLATNEKLFF. Here the CDR3 DNA reads TGTGCCAGCAGCCATGGAACACTTGCAACTAATGAAAAACTGTTTTTT.

Comments on this clonotype: Possible read error: a much larger clone is one base away. The V gene is TRBV10-3, the J gene TRBJ1-1; tentative D call: TRBD1 (5 bases). CDR1 is ENHRY and CDR2 is SYGVKD in the germline V gene. This CDR3 has 11 residues. CDR3 sequence reads: CSIRRDGEAFF. CDR3 bases: TGTTCCATCAGAAGGGACGGTGAAGCTTTCTTT.

The CDR3 nucleotides read TGTGCCAGCAGCGAAGGGGGGCAAGAGACCCAGTACTTC. Translation: CASSEGGQETQYF. The V gene is TRBV5-6, the J gene TRBJ2-5; D is possibly TRBD1 or TRBD2 (6 bases each). This CDR3 contains 13 residues. Germline CDR1 reads SGHDT; CDR2 reads YYEEEE. Between the trimmed V and J ends, which lost 4 bases and 2 bases, there was a span of 9 bases.

The chain carries TRBV9 and TRBJ1-2, with no clear D. With 6 bases removed from V and 8 bases from J, the gap between germline ends came to 14 bases. The length of the CDR3 is 12 residues. Germline values: CDR1 SGDLS, CDR2 YYNGEE. The CDR3, as DNA: TGTGCCAGCATGTCTGGAACCAACGGCTACACCTTC. Amino acids: CASMSGTNGYTF.

This clonotype was found a few times. The chain recombines TRBV7-6 with TRBJ2-3, with TRBD2 identical over 9 bases. The CDR3 runs to 15 residues. Germline lookup yields CDR1 SGHVS and CDR2 FNYEAQ. With 3 bases clipped from V and 3 bases from J, the junction kept 4 bases outside the gene matches. In DNA, the CDR3 is TGTGCCAGCAGCTTTGCGGGAGGGAGGACAGATACGCAGTATTTT. It is translated as CASSFAGGRTDTQYF.

There are a few counts of this clonotype. The chain is built from TRBV20-1 and TRBJ2-7, with D possibly being TRBD2 (7 bases). The V gene's germline CDR1 is DFQATT and CDR2 SNEGSKA (reference sequence). CDR3 size: 13 residues. The chain's CDR3 is CISQRDNSYEQYF. In DNA form, the CDR3 reads TGCATATCCCAGCGGGACAACTCCTACGAGCAGTACTTC.

This chain links TRBV5-1 with TRBJ2-5, with 9 nucleotides matching TRBD2. The V and J ends lost 3 bases and 4 bases, in that order; junction bases with no gene match: 13. This CDR3 comprises 17 residues. Germline values: CDR1 SGHRS, CDR2 YFSETQ. In DNA, the CDR3 is TGCGCCAGCAGCTCTAACTCAGCGACTAGCGGAGGAGAGACCCAGTACTTC. Protein: CASSSNSATSGGETQYF. Drawing the rest from reference TRBV5-1 and TRBJ2-5, the complete variable domain is KAGVTQTPRYLIKTRGQQVTLSCSPISGHRSVSWYQQTPGQGLQFLFEYFSETQRNKGNFPGRFSGRQFSNSRSEMNVSTLELGDSALYLCASSSNSATSGGETQYFGPGTRLLVL.

Comments on this clonotype: At one of its ends the junction is not consistent with the germline gene, which may arise from a read error. This chain links TRBV5-1 with TRBJ1-2, with a possible D match to TRBD1 (6 bases). Germline CDR1 SGHRS, CDR2 YFSETQ. The CDR3 sequence is 14 residues long. This CDR3 reads CVSSLEGGSYGYTF. The CDR3 DNA sequence: TGCGTCAGCAGCTTGGAAGGGGGTTCCTATGGCTACACCTTC.

This clonotype was detected ten times or more. The V and J genes are TRBV6-2 or TRBV6-3 and TRBJ1-5; 10 nucleotides match TRBD1. The CDR3 is 17 amino acids. Trimming at V came to 5 bases and at J to 1 base, leaving 8 bases not matched to a gene. Per germline, CDR1 MNHEY and CDR2 SVGEGT. The CDR3 DNA sequence: TGTGCCAGCAGTGAATTAGGGGGACAGGGGAGCAATCAGCCCCAGCATTTT. Translating it yields CASSELGGQGSNQPQHF.

The genes are TRBV18 and TRBJ2-7; D unresolved. Germline V gene lookup returns CDR1 KGHSH and CDR2 LQKENI. The CDR3 runs 11 residues. With 2 bases removed from V and 7 bases from J, the gap between germline ends came to 6 bases. CDR3 sequence (DNA): TGTGCCAGCTCACCAGGGCCGGAGCAGTACTTC. Protein: CASSPGPEQYF.

This clonotype was detected only a few times. The V call is TRBV4-2, the J call TRBJ1-1; a weak D match, TRBD1 (5 bases). The germline V gene encodes CDR1 LGHNA and CDR2 YNFKEQ. This CDR3 region has 16 residues. V shed 3 bases and J shed 2 bases, with 16 bases lying between them. CDR3: CASSHAGAEGNTEAFF. The CDR3, as DNA: TGTGCCAGCAGCCATGCCGGGGCCGAGGGAAACACTGAAGCTTTCTTT.

This clonotype was recorded at least ten times. CDR3 amino acids: CSVEETANTEAFF. The CDR3 coding sequence is TGCAGCGTTGAAGAGACAGCGAACACTGAAGCTTTCTTT. The genes are TRBV29-1 and TRBJ1-1; tentatively, D is TRBD1 (5 bases). Deletions cut 0 bases from V and 1 base from J, with 6 bases between. Per germline, CDR1 SQVTM and CDR2 ANQGSEA. The CDR3 has 13 amino acids.

This clonotype was recorded many times. This rearrangement joins TRBV27 to TRBJ1-5, with D hard to call. Germline-derived CDR1 and CDR2 are MNHEY and SMNVEV (reference sequence). The CDR3 sequence is 13 residues long. V was trimmed by 3 bases and J by 5 bases, leaving 8 bases between them. The CDR3 DNA reads TGTGCCAGCAGTTTTAATTCTTATCAGCCCCAGCATTTT. Its translation is CASSFNSYQPQHF.

This clonotype was observed at least ten times. The chain joins TRBV20-1 to TRBJ2-1, with D hard to call. Germline CDR1 and CDR2: DFQATT and SNEGSKA (reference sequence). V gave up 3 bases and J gave up 6 bases, with 12 bases separating them. CDR3 length: 13 amino acids. CDR3 coding DNA: TGCAGTGCTAGTAGGCAGGTGGGCAATGAGCAGTTCTTC. Translated, it gives CSASRQVGNEQFF.

The sample holds many counts of this clonotype. The chain has TRBV28 and TRBJ1-4; 7 nucleotides agree with TRBD1. Germline assignment: CDR1 MDHEN and CDR2 SYDVKM. The CDR3 is made up of 16 amino acids. V lost 2 bases and J lost 6; bases outside the gene matches: 9. CDR3 bases: TGTGCCAGCAGTTTAATTACCGGGACAGCCGATGAAAAACTGTTTTTT. It is translated as CASSLITGTADEKLFF. Supplemented by reference TRBV28 and TRBJ1-4, the full variable domain reads DVKVTQSSRYLVKRTGEKVFLECVQDMDHENMFWYRQDPGLGLRLIYFSYDVKMKEKGDIPEGYSVSREKKERFSLILESASTNQTSMYLCASSLITGTADEKLFFGSGTQLSVL.

Notes on this clonotype: A read error may produce the germline difference seen at one junction end. The chain carries TRBV28 and TRBJ1-4; D remains ambiguous. This CDR3 has 16 amino acids. Germline CDR1 is MDHEN and CDR2 is SYDVKM. The chain's CDR3 is CASSLDRGAFNEELFF. CDR3 sequence (DNA): TGTGCCAGCAGTTTAGATCGAGGAGCCTTTAATGAAGAACTGTTTTTT.

The V gene is TRBV20-1, the J gene TRBJ2-3; 14 bases map to TRBD2. Trimming at V came to 6 bases and at J to 4 bases, leaving 18 bases not matched to a gene. Germline V gives CDR1 DFQATT, CDR2 SNEGSKA (reference sequence). This CDR3 has 19 residues. CDR3 residues: CSALGTSGSVRALPDTQYF. The CDR3, as DNA: TGCAGTGCCCTAGGGACTAGCGGGAGTGTCAGGGCTCTCCCAGATACGCAGTATTTT.

At least ten counts were recorded for this clonotype. The rearrangement joins TRBV5-1 to TRBJ2-1, with 10 bases aligning to TRBD2. This CDR3 comprises 14 residues. The V segment lost 3 bases and the J segment 6 bases; nucleotides outside the gene matches: 3. Germline assignment: CDR1 SGHRS and CDR2 YFSETQ. The chain's CDR3 is CASSSGLASNEQFF. The CDR3 nucleotides read TGCGCCAGCAGCTCGGGACTAGCGAGCAATGAGCAGTTCTTC.

A note on this clonotype: A read error is likely here: a far larger clone is one base away. This is likely a read error, given that the CDR3 carries no conserved phenylalanine or tryptophan at its end. The DNA is left out, because the CDR3 cannot be placed on it with certainty; the CDR3 is given as TCRdb lists it. V gene TRBV11-1 combines with J gene TRBJ2-3; the D call in the table, TRBD2, was not verified against the DNA. Looked up from germline, CDR1 is SGHAT and CDR2 is FQDESV (reference sequence). The CDR3 spans 13 amino acids, including both terminal residues. The CDR3 sequence is CASSRTSAYEQYL.

This clonotype occurred many times. CDR3 in amino acids: CSARYRGKGNEQFF. CDR3 in DNA: TGCAGTGCTAGATACAGGGGGAAAGGGAATGAGCAGTTCTTC. J is TRBJ2-1 and V is TRBV20-1, with TRBD1 matching over 8 bases. Trimming took 2 bases from V and 7 from J; bases not matched to a gene: 7. Germline V CDR1 and CDR2: DFQATT, SNEGSKA (reference sequence). The CDR3 totals 14 residues.

In its sample, this clonotype was seen a few times. This rearrangement joins TRBV7-9 to TRBJ1-1; 7 bases map to TRBD1. Looked up from germline, CDR1 is SEHNR and CDR2 is FQNEAQ (reference sequence). CDR3 length: 16 amino acids. After removal of 5 bases from V and 0 bases from J, the junction contained 9 bases not matched to a gene. The CDR3 reads CASSPGRDSLNTEAFF. In nucleotides, the CDR3 is TGTGCCAGCAGCCCCGGCCGGGACAGCTTGAACACTGAAGCTTTCTTT.